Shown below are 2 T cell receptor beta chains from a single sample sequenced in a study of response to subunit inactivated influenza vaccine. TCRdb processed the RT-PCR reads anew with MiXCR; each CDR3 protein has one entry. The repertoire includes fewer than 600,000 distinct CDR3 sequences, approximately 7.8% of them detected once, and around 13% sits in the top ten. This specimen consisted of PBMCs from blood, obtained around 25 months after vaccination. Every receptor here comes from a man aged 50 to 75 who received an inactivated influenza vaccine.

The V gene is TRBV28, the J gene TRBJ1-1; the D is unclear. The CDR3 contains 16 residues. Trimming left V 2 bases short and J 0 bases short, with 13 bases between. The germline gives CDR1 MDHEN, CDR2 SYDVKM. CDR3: CASSLTWAPVNTEAFF. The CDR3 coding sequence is TGTGCCAGCAGTTTAACATGGGCCCCTGTGAACACTGAAGCTTTCTTT. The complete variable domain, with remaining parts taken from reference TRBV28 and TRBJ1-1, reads DVKVTQSSRYLVKRTGEKVFLECVQDMDHENMFWYRQDPGLGLRLIYFSYDVKMKEKGDIPEGYSVSREKKERFSLILESASTNQTSMYLCASSLTWAPVNTEAFFGQGTRLTVV.

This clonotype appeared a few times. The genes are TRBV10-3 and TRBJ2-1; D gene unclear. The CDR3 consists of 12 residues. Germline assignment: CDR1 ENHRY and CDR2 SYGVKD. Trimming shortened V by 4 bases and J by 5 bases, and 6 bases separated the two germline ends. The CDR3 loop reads CAISVSHNEQFF. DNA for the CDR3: TGTGCCATCAGTGTAAGCCACAATGAGCAGTTCTTC.